The TCR beta chain under discussion was sequenced for a study of shared clonotypes between healthy human individuals. Study-wide results and caveats: What limited the represented genetic and exposure-history diversity was the small number of donors. Estimated richness values were generally larger in naive subsets than in memory subsets.

At the deep level, the assay was run. Splitting of each subset's genomic DNA was done evenly across several immunoSEQ plates. Sequenced by immunoSEQ multiplex PCR; TCRdb stores in-frame clones only, minus some. Here the sample spans roughly 1.4 million clones, approximately 98.5% being singletons. Note on this clone: What it recognizes is unknown.

V was cut by 3 bases and J by 2 bases, with 14 bases left in between. The germline V gene encodes CDR1 LGHNA and CDR2 YSLEER. This CDR3 is built from 16 residues. V and J are TRBV4-3 and TRBJ2-1; D may match TRBD1 or TRBD2 (5 bases each). This TCR was sampled from a man aged 30 to 45 in good health. Sequenced sample: naive CD4+ T cells sorted from blood. As for subset: CD45RA+ positively selected. The CDR3 here is CASSQGRGAAYNEQFF. CDR3 coding DNA: TGCGCCAGCAGCCAGGGGAGAGGGGCAGCCTACAATGAGCAGTTCTTC.